The 18 T cell receptor beta chains given below trace back to one sample, sequenced in a study of cytomegalovirus exposure and HLA in healthy donors. Sequenced by immunoSEQ multiplex PCR; TCRdb stores in-frame clones only, minus some. The table has 250,000 to 300,000 clones, 90% seen once. The sample taken for sequencing was PBMCs. Receptor source: a woman between 18 and 29 years old in good health and CMV-seronegative.

The gene calls are TRBV6-5 and TRBJ2-5, with a tentative D call TRBD1 (5 bases). Germline CDR1 is MNHEY and CDR2 is SVGAGI. Trimming left V 7 bases short and J 2 bases short, with 11 bases between. CDR3 size: 13 residues. Here the CDR3 reads CASTPDIQETQYF. The CDR3 nucleotides read TGTGCCAGCACCCCGGACATACAAGAGACCCAGTACTTC.

In this sample, this clone turned up a few times. This sequence joins TRBV10-2 and TRBJ2-7; 8 nucleotides align to TRBD1. The V segment lost 6 bases and the J segment 0 bases; nucleotides outside the gene matches: 4. The CDR3 sequence is 14 residues long. Germline CDR1 is WSHSY and CDR2 is SAAADI. The CDR3 nucleotides are TGCGCCAGCAGCGGACAGGGAGGCTCCTACGAGCAGTACTTC. Protein sequence: CASSGQGGSYEQYF.

The chain couples TRBV5-4 to TRBJ2-7; possibly TRBD1 for D (9 bases). CDR3 length equals 16 residues. Germline CDR1 SGHNT, CDR2 YYREEE (reference sequence). The V gene lost 4 bases and the J gene lost 0 bases, with 17 bases spanning the gap. The CDR3 bases are TGTGCCAGCAGCACGGGGGGGACAGGGCGCTCCTACGAGCAGTACGTC. Translation: CASSTGGTGRSYEQYV.

V gene TRBV19 combines with J gene TRBJ1-4, with a weak D call TRBD1 (5 bases). Germline loops: CDR1 LNHDA, CDR2 SQIVND (reference sequence). Trimming cost V 3 bases and J 10 bases, with 12 bases left between them. The CDR3 has 13 residues. CDR3 loop: CASSMATGGKLFF. CDR3 DNA: TGTGCCAGTAGTATGGCGACGGGGGGAAAACTGTTTTTT.

The chain is built from TRBV7-9 and TRBJ2-1, with 12 nucleotides matching TRBD2. The CDR3 loop spans 17 amino acids. V lost 5 bases to trimming and J lost 4 bases; unmatched junction nucleotides: 9. CDR1 and CDR2 from the germline V gene are SEHNR and FQNEAQ (reference sequence). For the CDR3, the DNA is TGTGCCAGCAGCCTCCCGACTAGCGGGGGATTATACAATGAGCAGTTCTTC. This gives the protein CASSLPTSGGLYNEQFF. Full variable domain (remainder filled in from reference TRBV7-9 and TRBJ2-1): DTGVSQNPRHKITKRGQNVTFRCDPISEHNRLYWYRQTLGQGPEFLTYFQNEAQLEKSRLLSDRFSAERPKGSFSTLEIQRTEQGDSAMYLCASSLPTSGGLYNEQFFGPGTRLTVL.

The chain carries TRBV7-6 and TRBJ2-3, with 9 bases that match TRBD1. Looked up from germline, CDR1 is SGHVS and CDR2 is FNYEAQ. The junction had 11 bases not matched to a gene; V was cut back by 5 bases and J by 14 bases. The CDR3 totals 13 residues. The CDR3 here is CASSPSGTGKWYF. DNA of the CDR3: TGTGCCAGCAGCCCCTCCGGGACAGGGAAATGGTATTTT.

The chain recombines TRBV2 with TRBJ2-7; possible D gene TRBD1, 6 bases. There are 12 residues in the CDR3. The ends were cut back, 3 bases at V and 3 bases at J, with 6 bases in the middle. The germline V gene has CDR1 SNHLY and CDR2 FYNNEI. The CDR3 DNA sequence: TGTGCCAGCAGTGAGACAGGCTACGAGCAGTACGTC. This sequence encodes CASSETGYEQYV.

The CDR3 DNA reads as TGTGCCAGCAGAATAAGCGGGATGAGCTCCTACGAGCAGTACGTC. It codes for CASRISGMSSYEQYV. The V gene is TRBV27, the J gene TRBJ2-7, with 7 bases aligning to TRBD2. CDR1 and CDR2 (germline): MNHEY, SMNVEV (reference sequence). The trim removed 6 bases at V and 0 bases at J, leaving 8 bases unmatched. This CDR3 has 15 amino acids.

The genes are TRBV4-3 and TRBJ2-2; TRBD1 matches at 9 bases. Unmatched junction bases numbered 12, after V lost 3 bases and J lost 7 bases. Germline values: CDR1 LGHNA, CDR2 YSLEER. This CDR3 contains 17 residues. DNA of the CDR3: TGCGCCAGCAGCCAGGCACCGGACAGGGGATTTAGCGGGGAGCTGTTTTTT. Its protein product is CASSQAPDRGFSGELFF.

In this sample, this clone turned up a few times. The chain links TRBV10-3 to TRBJ2-1, with D possibly TRBD2 on 5 matching bases. The V gene's germline CDR1 is ENHRY and CDR2 SYGVKD. The ends were cut back, 7 bases at V and 8 bases at J, with 15 bases in the middle. The length of the CDR3 is 13 residues. The CDR3 nucleotides are TGTGCCATCACGGGGAAGGTTGAGGATGAGCAGTTCTTC. It encodes CAITGKVEDEQFF.

This chain joins TRBV29-1 and TRBJ2-7; TRBD2 is a possible D gene (6 bases). Between the trimmed V and J ends, which lost 6 bases and 3 bases, there was a span of 15 bases. Germline CDR1 and CDR2: SQVTM and ANQGSEA. This CDR3 spans 13 amino acids. The CDR3 DNA reads as TGCAGCGTGACCGGGACTGGATACTACGAGCAGTACTTC. Its protein is CSVTGTGYYEQYF.

The chain carries TRBV5-4 and TRBJ1-6; 9 nucleotides agree with TRBD1. V lost 4 bases and J lost 0; bases outside the gene matches: 11. The CDR3 has 19 amino acids. Germline CDR1 reads SGHNT; CDR2 reads YYREEE (reference sequence). CDR3 DNA: TGTGCCAGCAGCCGACGAGGGACAGGGACCCCCTCCTATAATTCACCCCTCCACTTT. Translating gives CASSRRGTGTPSYNSPLHF.

This chain uses TRBV6-1 with TRBJ2-3; 10 bases are a match to TRBD2. V dropped 4 bases and J dropped 4; count of bases not matched to a gene: 8. Germline CDR1 and CDR2: MNHNS and SASEGT. The CDR3 runs to 16 residues. CDR3: CASSATLAGRADTQYF. As DNA, the CDR3 is TGTGCCAGCAGTGCGACACTAGCGGGGAGGGCAGATACGCAGTATTTT.

V is TRBV4-1 and J is TRBJ1-5; 7 nucleotides line up with TRBD1. With V trimmed by 2 bases and J by 1 base, 5 bases remained unmatched. Germline V CDR1 and CDR2: MGHRA, YSYEKL. The length of the CDR3 is 16 residues. CDR3 loop: CASSQTGVGSNQPQHF. CDR3 bases: TGCGCCAGCAGCCAAACAGGGGTTGGGAGCAATCAGCCCCAGCATTTT.

V gene TRBV11-2 combines with J gene TRBJ2-2, with 7 positions matching TRBD2. The CDR3 loop spans 14 amino acids. J was trimmed by 2 bases and V by 10 bases; bases with no gene match: 7. Germline loops: CDR1 SGHAT, CDR2 FQNNGV. In DNA form, the CDR3 reads TGTGCCACCCCCCGGGAGGCAAACACCGGGGAGCTGTTTTTT. This codes for CATPREANTGELFF.

The chain uses TRBV4-2 and TRBJ1-2; D is possibly TRBD1 (6 bases). CDR1 is LGHNA and CDR2 is YNFKEQ in the germline V gene. V lost 2 bases and J lost 8, with 12 bases in between. The CDR3 has 13 residues. CDR3 sequence (DNA): TGTGCCAGCAGCCAATTCCCAGGGGTCGGCTACACCTTC. Encoded protein: CASSQFPGVGYTF.

J is TRBJ2-5 and V is TRBV7-4, with 7 nucleotides matching TRBD1. Germline V gene sequence: CDR1 SGHVT, CDR2 SQSDAQ. The V gene end was trimmed by 2 bases and the J gene end by 4 bases; junction bases not matched to a gene: 13. The CDR3 length is 17 residues. The CDR3 DNA sequence: TGTGCCAGCAGCTTAATTTTAGAGAGGGGGCGCGGAGAGACCCAGTACTTC. It yields the protein CASSLILERGRGETQYF.

V and J are TRBV9 and TRBJ1-4; D call uncertain. Per the germline V gene, CDR1 is SGDLS and CDR2 is YYNGEE. Trimming took off 4 bases at V and 4 bases at J, with 11 bases between the two ends. The CDR3 length is 14 residues. The CDR3 region is CASSLREFNEKLFF. CDR3 coding DNA: TGTGCCAGCAGCCTACGGGAGTTTAATGAAAAACTGTTTTTT.